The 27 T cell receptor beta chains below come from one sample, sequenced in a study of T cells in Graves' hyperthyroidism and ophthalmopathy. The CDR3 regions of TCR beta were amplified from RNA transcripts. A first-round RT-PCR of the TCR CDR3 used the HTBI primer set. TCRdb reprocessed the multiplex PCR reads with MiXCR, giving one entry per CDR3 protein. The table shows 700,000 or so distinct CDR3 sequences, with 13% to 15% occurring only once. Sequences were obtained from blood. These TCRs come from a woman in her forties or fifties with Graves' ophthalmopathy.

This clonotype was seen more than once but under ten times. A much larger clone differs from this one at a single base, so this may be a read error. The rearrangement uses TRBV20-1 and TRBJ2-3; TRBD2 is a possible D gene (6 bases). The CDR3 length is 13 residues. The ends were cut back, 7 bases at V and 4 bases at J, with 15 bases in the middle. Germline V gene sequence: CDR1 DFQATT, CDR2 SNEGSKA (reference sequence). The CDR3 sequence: CSGFGSRADTQYF. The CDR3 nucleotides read TGCAGTGGTTTCGGGAGTAGAGCAGATACGCAGTATTTT.

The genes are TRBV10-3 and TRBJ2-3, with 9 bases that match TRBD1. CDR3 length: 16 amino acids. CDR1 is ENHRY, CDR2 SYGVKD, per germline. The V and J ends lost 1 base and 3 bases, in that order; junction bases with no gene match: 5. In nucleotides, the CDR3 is TGTGCCATCAGTGAGTTACAGGGGGCTGGGACAGATACGCAGTATTTT. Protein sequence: CAISELQGAGTDTQYF.

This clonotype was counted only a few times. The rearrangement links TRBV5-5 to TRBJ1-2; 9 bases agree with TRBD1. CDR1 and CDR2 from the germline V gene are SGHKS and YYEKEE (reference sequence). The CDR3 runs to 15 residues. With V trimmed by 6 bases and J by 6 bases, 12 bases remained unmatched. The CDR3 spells CASTFRTGVWDGYTF. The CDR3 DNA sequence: TGTGCCAGCACCTTCCGGACAGGGGTGTGGGATGGCTACACCTTC.

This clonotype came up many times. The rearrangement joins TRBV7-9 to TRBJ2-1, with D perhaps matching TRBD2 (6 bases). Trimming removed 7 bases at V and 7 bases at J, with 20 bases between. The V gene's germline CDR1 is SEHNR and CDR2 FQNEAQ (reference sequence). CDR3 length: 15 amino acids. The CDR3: CASTEEGGGYNEQFF. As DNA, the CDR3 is TGTGCCAGCACCGAAGAGGGAGGAGGGTATAATGAGCAGTTCTTC.

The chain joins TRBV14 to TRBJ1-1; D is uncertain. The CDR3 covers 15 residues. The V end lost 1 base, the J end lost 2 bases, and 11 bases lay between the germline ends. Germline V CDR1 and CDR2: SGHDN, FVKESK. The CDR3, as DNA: TGTGCCAGCAGCCAAGTTCCGGGTCCAAACACTGAAGCTTTCTTT. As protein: CASSQVPGPNTEAFF.

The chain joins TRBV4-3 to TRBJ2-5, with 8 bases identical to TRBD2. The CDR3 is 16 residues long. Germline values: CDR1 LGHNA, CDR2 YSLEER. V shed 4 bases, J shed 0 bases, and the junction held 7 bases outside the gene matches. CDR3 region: CASSRRLATHQETQYF. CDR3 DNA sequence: TGCGCCAGCAGCCGGCGACTAGCGACCCACCAAGAGACCCAGTACTTC.

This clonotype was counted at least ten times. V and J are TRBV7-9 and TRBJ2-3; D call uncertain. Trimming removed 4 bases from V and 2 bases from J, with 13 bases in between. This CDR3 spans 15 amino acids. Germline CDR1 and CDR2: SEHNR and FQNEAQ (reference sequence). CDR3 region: CASSSTKGTTDTQYF. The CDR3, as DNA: TGTGCCAGCAGCTCCACAAAGGGTACCACAGATACGCAGTATTTT.

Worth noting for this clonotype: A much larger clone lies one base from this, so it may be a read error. This chain's CDR3 is CASSSGDRGSGHTF. CDR3 bases: TGCGCCAGCAGCTCAGGGGACCGGGGAAGTGGCCACACCTTC. The V and J genes are TRBV5-1 and TRBJ1-2; D is perhaps TRBD1 (6 bases). The CDR3 covers 14 residues. Germline assignment: CDR1 SGHRS and CDR2 YFSETQ. The full variable domain, with the rest looked up from reference TRBV5-1 and TRBJ1-2, is KAGVTQTPRYLIKTRGQQVTLSCSPISGHRSVSWYQQTPGQGLQFLFEYFSETQRNKGNFPGRFSGRQFSNSRSEMNVSTLELGDSALYLCASSSGDRGSGHTFGSGTRLTVV.

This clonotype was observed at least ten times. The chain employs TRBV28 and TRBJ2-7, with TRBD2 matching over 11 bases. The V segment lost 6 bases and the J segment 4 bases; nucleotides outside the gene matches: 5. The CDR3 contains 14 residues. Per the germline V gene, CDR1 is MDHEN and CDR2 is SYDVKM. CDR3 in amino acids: CASRLAGGTYEQYF. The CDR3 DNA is TGTGCCAGCAGGCTAGCGGGAGGTACGTACGAGCAGTACTTC.

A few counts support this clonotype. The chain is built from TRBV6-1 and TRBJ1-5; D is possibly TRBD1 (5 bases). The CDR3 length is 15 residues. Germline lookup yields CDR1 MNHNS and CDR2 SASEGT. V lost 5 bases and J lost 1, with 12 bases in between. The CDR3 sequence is CASSYTGASNQPQHF. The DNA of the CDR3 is TGTGCCAGCAGTTATACCGGGGCCAGCAATCAGCCCCAGCATTTT.

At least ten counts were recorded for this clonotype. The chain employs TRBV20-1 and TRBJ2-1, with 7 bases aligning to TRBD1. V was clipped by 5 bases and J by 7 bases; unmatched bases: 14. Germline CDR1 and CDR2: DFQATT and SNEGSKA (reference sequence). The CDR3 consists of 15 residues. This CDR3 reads CSAAQETGVRNEQFF. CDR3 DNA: TGCAGTGCTGCCCAGGAAACAGGGGTGCGGAATGAGCAGTTCTTC.

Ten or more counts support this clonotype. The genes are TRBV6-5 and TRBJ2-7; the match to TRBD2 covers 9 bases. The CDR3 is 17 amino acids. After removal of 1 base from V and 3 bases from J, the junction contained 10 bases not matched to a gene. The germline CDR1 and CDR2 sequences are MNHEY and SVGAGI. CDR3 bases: TGTGCCAGCAGTTACTTCAATCGGATAGCGGGAGTCTACGAGCAGTACTTC. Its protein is CASSYFNRIAGVYEQYF.

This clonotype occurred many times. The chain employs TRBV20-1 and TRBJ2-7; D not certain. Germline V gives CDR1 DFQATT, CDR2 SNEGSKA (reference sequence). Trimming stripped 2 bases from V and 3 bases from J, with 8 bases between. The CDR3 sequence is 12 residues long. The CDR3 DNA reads TGCAGTGCTAGAAAAACTAACTACGAGCAGTACTTC. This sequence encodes CSARKTNYEQYF.

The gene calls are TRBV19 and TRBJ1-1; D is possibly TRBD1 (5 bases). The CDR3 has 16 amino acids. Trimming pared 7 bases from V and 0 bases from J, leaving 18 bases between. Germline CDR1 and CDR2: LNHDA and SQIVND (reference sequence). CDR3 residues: CASKPSTWGMNTEAFF. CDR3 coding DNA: TGTGCCAGTAAGCCCTCAACTTGGGGGATGAACACTGAAGCTTTCTTT.

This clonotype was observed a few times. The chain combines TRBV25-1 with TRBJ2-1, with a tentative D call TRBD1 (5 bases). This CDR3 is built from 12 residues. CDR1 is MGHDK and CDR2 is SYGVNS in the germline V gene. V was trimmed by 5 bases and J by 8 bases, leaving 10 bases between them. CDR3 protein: CASSPLGHEQFF. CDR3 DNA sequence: TGTGCCAGCAGTCCTCTGGGGCATGAGCAGTTCTTC.

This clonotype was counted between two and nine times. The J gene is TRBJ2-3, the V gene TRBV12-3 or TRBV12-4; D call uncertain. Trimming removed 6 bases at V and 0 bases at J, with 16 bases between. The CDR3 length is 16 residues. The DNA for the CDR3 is TGTGCCAGCAGGGTGATGGGTGCTACTAGCACAGATACGCAGTATTTT. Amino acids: CASRVMGATSTDTQYF.

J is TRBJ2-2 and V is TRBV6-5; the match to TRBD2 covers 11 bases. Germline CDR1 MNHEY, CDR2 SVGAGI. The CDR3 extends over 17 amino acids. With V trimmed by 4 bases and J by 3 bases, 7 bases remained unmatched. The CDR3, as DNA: TGTGCCAGCAGTTTACTGGGACTAGCGGAGTACACCGGGGAGCTGTTTTTT. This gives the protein CASSLLGLAEYTGELFF.

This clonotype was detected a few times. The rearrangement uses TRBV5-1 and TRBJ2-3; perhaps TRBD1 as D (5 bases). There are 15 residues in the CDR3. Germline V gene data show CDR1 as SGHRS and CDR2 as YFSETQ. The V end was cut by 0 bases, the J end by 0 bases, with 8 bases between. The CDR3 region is CASSLGQISTDTQYF. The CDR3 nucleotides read TGCGCCAGCAGCTTGGGACAGATTAGCACAGATACGCAGTATTTT.

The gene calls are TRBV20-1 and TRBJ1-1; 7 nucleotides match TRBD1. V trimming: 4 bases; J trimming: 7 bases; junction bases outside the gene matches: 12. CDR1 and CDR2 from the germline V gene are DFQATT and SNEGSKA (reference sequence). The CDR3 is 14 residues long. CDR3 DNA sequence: TGCAGTGCTACGCGCGGGACAGTAAATCTTGAAGCTTTCTTT. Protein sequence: CSATRGTVNLEAFF.

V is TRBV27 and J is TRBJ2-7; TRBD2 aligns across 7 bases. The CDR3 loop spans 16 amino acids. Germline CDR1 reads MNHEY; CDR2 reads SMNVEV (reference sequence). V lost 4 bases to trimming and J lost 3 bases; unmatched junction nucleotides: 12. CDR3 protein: CASSSRDPQRGYEQYF. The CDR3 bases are TGTGCCAGCAGTTCCAGAGACCCTCAGCGGGGCTACGAGCAGTACTTC.

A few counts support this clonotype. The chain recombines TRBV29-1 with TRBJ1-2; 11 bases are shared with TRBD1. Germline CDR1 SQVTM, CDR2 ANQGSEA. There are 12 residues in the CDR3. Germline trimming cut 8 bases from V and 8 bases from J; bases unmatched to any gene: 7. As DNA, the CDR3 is TGCAGCACCGGACAGGGGGCGAGAGGCTACACCTTC. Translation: CSTGQGARGYTF. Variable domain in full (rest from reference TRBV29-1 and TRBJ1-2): SAVISQKPSRDICQRGTSLTIQCQVDSQVTMMFWYRQQPGQSLTLIATANQGSEATYESGFVIDKFPISRPNLTFSTLTVSNMSPEDSSIYLCSTGQGARGYTFGSGTRLTVV.

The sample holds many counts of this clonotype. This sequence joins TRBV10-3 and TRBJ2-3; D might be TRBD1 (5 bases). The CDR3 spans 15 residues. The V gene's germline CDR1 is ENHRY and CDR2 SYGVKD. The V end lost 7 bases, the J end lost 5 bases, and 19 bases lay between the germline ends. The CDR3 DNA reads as TGTGCCATCAAGATGGGGCATCAGTCACGAGATACGCAGTATTTT. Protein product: CAIKMGHQSRDTQYF.

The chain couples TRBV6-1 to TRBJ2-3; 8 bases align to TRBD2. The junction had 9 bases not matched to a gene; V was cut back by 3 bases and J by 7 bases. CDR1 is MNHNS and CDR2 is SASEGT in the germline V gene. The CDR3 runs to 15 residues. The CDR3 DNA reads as TGTGCCAGCAGTGAGAATAAGGCTAGCGGGCATACGCAGTATTTT. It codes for CASSENKASGHTQYF.

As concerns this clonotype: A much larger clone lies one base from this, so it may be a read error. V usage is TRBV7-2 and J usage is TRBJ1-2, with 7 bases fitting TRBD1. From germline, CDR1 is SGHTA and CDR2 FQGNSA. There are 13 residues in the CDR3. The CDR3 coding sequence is TGTGCCAGCAGCTCCAGGGGGATTTATGGCCACACCTTC. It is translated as CASSSRGIYGHTF. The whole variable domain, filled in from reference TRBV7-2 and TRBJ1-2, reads GAGVSQSPSNKVTEKGKDVELRCDPISGHTALYWYRQSLGQGLEFLIYFQGNSAPDKSGLPSDRFSAERTGGSVSTLTIQRTQQEDSAVYLCASSSRGIYGHTFGSGTRLTVV.

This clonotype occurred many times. CDR3 sequence reads: CSARAGAASYNEQFF. The CDR3 coding sequence is TGCAGTGCCCGGGCGGGAGCGGCGTCCTACAATGAGCAGTTCTTC. The V gene is TRBV20-1, the J gene TRBJ2-1; TRBD2 matches 7 bases. The CDR3 contains 15 residues. After removal of 6 bases from V and 1 base from J, the junction contained 9 bases not matched to a gene. The germline CDR1 and CDR2 sequences are DFQATT and SNEGSKA (reference sequence).

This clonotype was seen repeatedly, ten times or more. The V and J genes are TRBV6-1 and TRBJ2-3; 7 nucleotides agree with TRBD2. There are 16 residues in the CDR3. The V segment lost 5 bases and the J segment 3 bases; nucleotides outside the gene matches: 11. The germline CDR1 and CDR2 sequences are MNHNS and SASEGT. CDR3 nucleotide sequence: TGTGCCAGCAGTCTTACGGGGGGTTCGTGGACAGATACGCAGTATTTT. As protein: CASSLTGGSWTDTQYF.

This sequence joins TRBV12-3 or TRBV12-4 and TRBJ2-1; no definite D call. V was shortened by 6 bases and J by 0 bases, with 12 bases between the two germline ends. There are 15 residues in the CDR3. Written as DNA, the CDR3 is TGTGCCAGCAGGGCATTGCGAGACTCCTACAATGAGCAGTTCTTC. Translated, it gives CASRALRDSYNEQFF.